The rows below give T cell receptor beta chains drawn from one sample of a study of post-analysis software for immune sequencing data. TCRdb re-derived calls from the PCR reads in MiXCR, one entry per CDR3 protein. The repertoire holds under 900,000 distinct CDR3 sequences, with approximately 57% as singletons. The sequencing input was blood. The receptors come from a girl aged 10-17 years with multiple sclerosis. Both conserved end residues are part of each CDR3.

v_call: TRBV29-1
cdr3_aa: CSVEKGGGFTGELFF

v_call: TRBV30
cdr3_aa: CAWGSTGRYGYTF

v_call: TRBV7-8
cdr3_aa: CASSPVQRLGTGELFF

v_call: TRBV20-1
cdr3_aa: CSAYSPQHGEQYF

v_call: TRBV20-1
cdr3_aa: CSARDSPTGRETQYF

v_call: TRBV27
cdr3_aa: CASSSSAYEQYF

v_call: TRBV2
cdr3_aa: CASTKAGGTEAFF

v_call: TRBV24-1
cdr3_aa: CATRQNVAGANVLTF

v_call: TRBV5-1
cdr3_aa: CASSLLIGSPYEQYF

v_call: TRBV6-4
cdr3_aa: CASSDSRGADTQYF

v_call: TRBV2
cdr3_aa: CASTLAGGLNEQFF

v_call: TRBV10-3
cdr3_aa: CAISEGIHGYTF

v_call: TRBV12-5
cdr3_aa: CASKTAGQGVETQYF

v_call: TRBV12-3/TRBV12-4
cdr3_aa: CASRGTGTPGYEQYF

v_call: TRBV6-2/TRBV6-3
cdr3_aa: CASSYSGTRFYEQYF

v_call: TRBV5-5
cdr3_aa: CASSVTGGEEKLFF

v_call: TRBV10-3
cdr3_aa: CAISESRNTHAKNIQYF

v_call: TRBV12-3/TRBV12-4
cdr3_aa: CASSLAGYGEQFF

v_call: TRBV11-2
cdr3_aa: CASSPSGPDPYEQYF

v_call: TRBV5-6
cdr3_aa: CASSFKGTYEQYF

v_call: TRBV18
cdr3_aa: CASSPAGQGVYEQYF

v_call: TRBV20-1
cdr3_aa: CSARPRLAGVWETQYF

v_call: TRBV6-6
cdr3_aa: CASSAVPAYEQYF

v_call: TRBV12-3/TRBV12-4
cdr3_aa: CASSHRTGGRHQPQHF

v_call: TRBV7-9
cdr3_aa: CASSSSRGSGYTF

v_call: TRBV20-1
cdr3_aa: CSARLGAGSYNEQFF

v_call: TRBV7-6
cdr3_aa: CALGVGETQYF

v_call: TRBV7-2
cdr3_aa: CASSFRGTGSYEQYF

v_call: TRBV6-6
cdr3_aa: CASSRPLTGLQETQYF

v_call: TRBV6-5
cdr3_aa: CASRRTPGGLEETQYF

v_call: TRBV29-1
cdr3_aa: CSVTGTKNYGYTF

v_call: TRBV29-1
cdr3_aa: CSAGLAGGPYNEQFF

v_call: TRBV5-1
cdr3_aa: CASRRSGALYEQYF

v_call: TRBV29-1
cdr3_aa: CSVDRDQETRYF

v_call: TRBV29-1
cdr3_aa: CSEKTGITEAFF

v_call: TRBV6-5
cdr3_aa: CASSSGQFETQYF

v_call: TRBV3-1
cdr3_aa: CASSQDQGVGANVLTF

v_call: TRBV29-1
cdr3_aa: CSVSPGAGEQYF

v_call: TRBV29-1
cdr3_aa: CSVSLGTIYEQYF

v_call: TRBV20-1
cdr3_aa: CSAKRTSTDTQYF

v_call: TRBV12-3/TRBV12-4
cdr3_aa: CASSLDNRVGGYTF

v_call: TRBV29-1
cdr3_aa: CSVEDGTGGNQPQHF

v_call: TRBV20-1
cdr3_aa: CSASLARYYEQYF

v_call: TRBV6-6
cdr3_aa: CASSYSGVTDPNIQYF

v_call: TRBV20-1
cdr3_aa: CSASPGKRAFSETEAFF

v_call: TRBV6-4
cdr3_aa: CASSDSGGVRYNEQFF

v_call: TRBV29-1
cdr3_aa: CSVAPGAYGYTF

v_call: TRBV20-1
cdr3_aa: CSARPRQREQFF

v_call: TRBV12-3/TRBV12-4
cdr3_aa: CASSSRGDLSEQYF

v_call: TRBV10-2
cdr3_aa: CASSYPGPNEQYF